The entry that follows covers one TCR beta chain sequence. This entry comes from a study of blood T cell repertoires in COVID-19. Across the study: The United States, Italy and Spain provided the acute and convalescent COVID-19 samples. Nucleic acid was either cDNA or gDNA, and it came from T cells, B-cell-depleted T cells, or PBMCs.

Per the study methods: For nucleated cells, counts were estimated from reference gene primer amplification. Clones were read by immunoSEQ multiplex PCR, and TCRdb kept only the in-frame ones, dropping some. V and J calls and clone size are those listed in that table; D and trimming were worked out from the DNA. Altogether about 230,000 clones are present, 65% to 90% being singletons, with the ten largest covering approximately 5.1%. This TCR derives from a man aged 45-65 years with COVID-19, enrolled during active disease. The sequenced material came from peripheral blood.

The CDR3 loop reads CASSLGQNSNYGYTF. As DNA, the CDR3 is TGTGCCAGCAGCTTAGGACAGAATTCTAACTATGGCTACACCTTC. This chain links TRBV11-2 with TRBJ1-2, with D perhaps matching TRBD1 (5 bases). The CDR3 loop spans 15 amino acids. The V end lost 1 base, the J end lost 0 bases, and 9 bases lay between the germline ends. The V gene's germline CDR1 is SGHAT and CDR2 FQNNGV.